The sequence of this T cell receptor (beta chain) was determined in a study of T cell responses to AZD1222 COVID-19 vaccine. About the research overall: Second doses were pooled across both intervals (about 4 or about 12 weeks).

Assay: immunoSEQ multiplex PCR; the TCRdb copy retains only in-frame clones and omits some. The sample consists of some 180,000 clones, 85% to 90% of them appearing once. Trimming removed 7 bases from V and 0 bases from J, with 13 bases in between. The V gene's germline CDR1 is SNHLY and CDR2 FYNNEI. This CDR3 is 15 amino acids long. The source of this sequence is an adult in good health. The rearrangement links TRBV2 to TRBJ1-5; D not resolved. This sample comprised peripheral blood, obtained on day 0 of AZD1222 vaccination. The CDR3 DNA sequence: TGTGCCAGCACACGAACAGCATATAGCAATCAGCCCCAGCATTTT. This sequence encodes CASTRTAYSNQPQHF.